The TCR beta chain under discussion was sequenced for a study of T-cell memory formation after mild COVID-19. CDR1 and CDR2 from the germline V gene are SGHTA and FQGNSA. V lost 5 bases and J 0 bases, leaving 11 bases between the germline ends. The CDR3 length is 16 residues. Concerning this clonotype itself: The antigen remains undetermined.

TCR alpha and TCR beta cDNA libraries with sample barcodes and UMIs came from 5'RACE using constant-segment primers. Using its own MiXCR run on the 5' RACE reads, TCRdb lists one record per CDR3 protein. The sample lists 500,000 to 550,000 distinct CDR3 sequences; 20% were seen once. Broader study findings: Clones that got smaller from day 15 to 85 had even CD4/CD8, while clones growing later tipped toward CD4+. Memory sampled before infection contained some responding clones, suggesting cross-reactive memory joined.

This chain connects TRBV7-2 to TRBJ2-6; D gene ambiguous. The sequenced sample was PBMCs or a T cell subset sorted from them (not recorded which). This TCR was recovered from an adult woman who had mild COVID-19 (a few samples of this study predate the infection). Cell type and time point are not known. The CDR3 nucleotides are TGTGCCAGCAGCCTATCCCTTAGCTCTGGGGCCAACGTCCTGACTTTC. It yields the protein CASSLSLSSGANVLTF.